The source of this T cell receptor beta chain is a study of shared clonotypes between healthy human individuals. General study results and limits: Limited genetic and exposure-history diversity came from having few donors. Sampling covered nothing but blood. Tissue TCR repertoires likely differ from those found in blood.

Worth noting for this clone: Its antigen is unknown.

The method was immunoSEQ multiplex PCR; TCRdb's version includes in-frame clones alone and lacks a portion of them. The sample lists about 560,000 clones, just over 75% seen once, with about 11% in the top ten. The donors were adults (healthy and HIV-negative) with no recent acute infections or vaccinations. CDR3 length: 14 amino acids. V lost 3 bases and J 3 bases, leaving 12 bases between the germline ends. In germline, CDR1 is LNHDA, CDR2 SQIVND (reference sequence). The rearrangement links TRBV19 to TRBJ2-7, with unresolved D. This TCR was recovered from a woman aged 35 to 49 in good health. Some clones in this sample may be carry-over from other donors' samples. The specimen sequenced was PBMCs. CDR3 sequence reads: CASSISRINYEQYF. The CDR3, as DNA: TGTGCCAGTAGTATTTCCAGGATCAACTACGAGCAGTACTTC.